The next 21 T cell receptor beta chains were all read from a single sample in a study of T cell responses to AZD1222 COVID-19 vaccine. The repertoire was sequenced with immunoSEQ multiplex PCR; TCRdb's copy has only in-frame clones and lacks some. The sample contains more than 70,000 clones, 85% to 90% of which appear only once. The sample was peripheral blood, taken 28 days after the second AZD1222 dose. These TCRs come from an adult who received the AZD1222 COVID-19 vaccine.

The chain couples TRBV6-5 to TRBJ2-7; 13 positions agree with TRBD2. The V and J ends lost 6 bases and 5 bases, in that order; junction bases with no gene match: 7. CDR3 size: 15 residues. Germline-derived CDR1 and CDR2 are MNHEY and SVGAGI. As DNA, the CDR3 is TGTGCCAGCAGGACAACTAGCGGGGGGGCTGACGAGCAGTACTTC. It is translated as CASRTTSGGADEQYF.

The rearrangement joins TRBV4-1 to TRBJ2-5; 9 bases fit TRBD2. The CDR3 length is 16 residues. Germline V gene sequence: CDR1 MGHRA, CDR2 YSYEKL. V shed 5 bases and J 5 bases; nucleotides not matched to a gene: 12. Here the CDR3 reads CASSELLGTSRETQYF. The CDR3 bases are TGCGCCAGCAGCGAGCTTTTAGGGACTAGCAGGGAGACCCAGTACTTC.

This clone was observed a few times. The V and J genes are TRBV7-9 and TRBJ1-4; TRBD1 aligns across 7 bases. Germline V gives CDR1 SEHNR, CDR2 FQNEAQ (reference sequence). The V segment lost 5 bases and the J segment 4 bases; nucleotides outside the gene matches: 7. The CDR3 has 15 amino acids. CDR3 sequence reads: CASSPGQAVNEKLFF. CDR3 bases: TGTGCCAGCAGCCCAGGACAGGCTGTTAATGAAAAACTGTTTTTT.

The J gene is TRBJ2-7, the V gene TRBV6-5; 8 bases match TRBD1. The junction had 5 bases not matched to a gene; V was cut back by 5 bases and J by 2 bases. The CDR3 covers 14 residues. Germline CDR1 MNHEY, CDR2 SVGAGI. This CDR3 reads CASSRDRGAYEQYF. CDR3 nucleotide sequence: TGTGCCAGCAGTCGCGACAGGGGCGCCTACGAGCAGTACTTC.

The rearrangement links TRBV27 to TRBJ1-5, with TRBD1 identical over 7 bases. In germline, CDR1 is MNHEY, CDR2 SMNVEV (reference sequence). The CDR3 is made up of 15 amino acids. V lost 3 bases to trimming and J lost 2 bases; unmatched junction nucleotides: 4. The CDR3 DNA reads as TGTGCCAGCAGTTTCGACAGGGAGGGCAATCAGCCCCAGCATTTT. It specifies CASSFDREGNQPQHF.

The chain couples TRBV2 to TRBJ1-4; TRBD1 aligns across 9 bases. Losses at the gene ends were 1 base for V and 4 bases for J; bases not matched to a gene: 1. Germline V CDR1 and CDR2: SNHLY, FYNNEI. The CDR3 sequence is 15 residues long. The CDR3 DNA sequence: TGTGCCAGCAGTGAAGGACAGGGGGATAATGAAAAACTGTTTTTT. It translates to CASSEGQGDNEKLFF.

This chain links TRBV18 with TRBJ2-7; D gene ambiguous. The germline V and J ends were trimmed by 5 bases and 6 bases, with 14 bases remaining between them. Germline CDR1 is KGHSH and CDR2 is LQKENI. The CDR3 covers 13 residues. CDR3: CASSSLVDGEQYF. CDR3 in DNA: TGTGCCAGCTCATCCTTAGTGGACGGCGAGCAGTACTTC.

This chain uses TRBV6-5 with TRBJ1-2; 11 bases map to TRBD1. The CDR3 is made up of 15 amino acids. J gave up 5 bases and V 7 bases, and 9 bases lay outside the gene matches. In germline, CDR1 is MNHEY, CDR2 SVGAGI. CDR3 amino acids: CASIRTGGANYGYTF. For the CDR3, the DNA is TGTGCCAGCATCAGGACAGGGGGCGCGAATTATGGCTACACCTTC.

This clone has a single count. The rearrangement uses TRBV6-6 and TRBJ1-5, with TRBD1 matching over 8 bases. This CDR3 region has 15 residues. The junction had 4 bases not matched to a gene; V was cut back by 5 bases and J by 1 base. CDR1 and CDR2 from the germline V gene are MNHNY and SVGAGI (reference sequence). CDR3 sequence: CASSRGQGSNQPQHF. CDR3 in DNA: TGTGCCAGCAGTCGAGGACAGGGCAGCAATCAGCCCCAGCATTTT.

V is TRBV10-3 and J is TRBJ2-7, with TRBD1 identical over 8 bases. V shed 10 bases and J 5 bases; nucleotides not matched to a gene: 16. Germline V CDR1 and CDR2: ENHRY, SYGVKD. The CDR3 extends over 15 amino acids. CDR3 residues: CATRAGTGLGNEQYF. CDR3 DNA: TGTGCCACACGAGCCGGGACAGGCCTCGGGAACGAGCAGTACTTC.

DNA of the CDR3: TGTGCCAGCAGCCAAGGACAGGGGAGATACTATGGCTACACCTTC. Its translation: CASSQGQGRYYGYTF. This chain connects TRBV7-9 to TRBJ1-2, with TRBD1 identical over 9 bases. V gave up 5 bases and J gave up 3 bases; unmatched junction bases: 7. The CDR3 is made up of 15 amino acids. Germline V CDR1 and CDR2: SEHNR, FQNEAQ (reference sequence).

V gene TRBV28 combines with J gene TRBJ1-5, with 8 positions matching TRBD1. The CDR3 totals 14 residues. The germline V gene encodes CDR1 MDHEN and CDR2 SYDVKM. V trimming: 4 bases; J trimming: 5 bases; junction bases outside the gene matches: 4. CDR3 nucleotide sequence: TGTGCCAGCAGTTCCCCACAGGGGGATCAGCCCCAGCATTTT. This sequence encodes CASSSPQGDQPQHF.

The chain is built from TRBV18 and TRBJ1-1; D uncertain. The CDR3 has 15 residues. The germline CDR1 and CDR2 sequences are KGHSH and LQKENI. V was shortened by 0 bases and J by 3 bases, with 11 bases between the two germline ends. Here the CDR3 DNA reads TGTGCCAGCTCACCACCGTTTGACGGCTACACTGAAGCTTTCTTT. Translation gives CASSPPFDGYTEAFF. The full variable domain, completed using reference TRBV18 and TRBJ1-1, is NAGVMQNPRHLVRRRGQEARLRCSPMKGHSHVYWYRQLPEEGLKFMVYLQKENIIDESGMPKERFSAEFPKEGPSILRIQQVVRGDSAAYFCASSPPFDGYTEAFFGQGTRLTVV.

This clone occurred once. The V and J genes are TRBV5-1 and TRBJ1-1; D gene unclear. V lost 4 bases and J lost 0, with 7 bases in between. The CDR3 has 13 residues. Germline CDR1 is SGHRS and CDR2 is YFSETQ. CDR3 sequence reads: CASSMGLNTEAFF. The CDR3 DNA is TGCGCCAGCAGCATGGGGTTGAACACTGAAGCTTTCTTT.

The chain recombines TRBV19 with TRBJ2-5, with TRBD2 identical over 8 bases. CDR3 length: 15 amino acids. Germline loops: CDR1 LNHDA, CDR2 SQIVND (reference sequence). The V segment lost 6 bases and the J segment 0 bases; nucleotides outside the gene matches: 6. The DNA for the CDR3 is TGTGCCAGTAGAACGGGAGGGGGGAACCAAGAGACCCAGTACTTC. Its translation: CASRTGGGNQETQYF. The complete variable domain, with remaining parts taken from reference TRBV19 and TRBJ2-5, reads DGGITQSPKYLFRKEGQNVTLSCEQNLNHDAMYWYRQDPGQGLRLIYYSQIVNDFQKGDIAEGYSVSREKKESFPLTVTSAQKNPTAFYLCASRTGGGNQETQYFGPGTRLLVL.

The J gene is TRBJ1-2, the V gene TRBV7-9, with 9 bases identical to TRBD1. Trimming cost V 3 bases and J 6 bases; bases outside gene matches: 5. This CDR3 has 14 amino acids. The V gene's germline CDR1 is SEHNR and CDR2 FQNEAQ (reference sequence). The CDR3 reads CASSLGQGFNGYTF. CDR3 nucleotides: TGTGCCAGCAGCTTGGGACAGGGTTTCAATGGCTACACCTTC.

V is TRBV30 and J is TRBJ1-3, with unresolved D. Germline values: CDR1 GTSNPN, CDR2 SVGIG (reference sequence). This CDR3 is built from 15 residues. V lost 1 base and J 0 bases, leaving 10 bases between the germline ends. CDR3 residues: CAWSGAVSSGNTIYF. DNA for the CDR3: TGTGCCTGGAGTGGAGCGGTGAGCTCTGGAAACACCATATATTTT.

The chain carries TRBV5-1 and TRBJ1-6; no reliable D call. Trimming shortened V by 0 bases and J by 9 bases, and 4 bases separated the two germline ends. Germline CDR1 and CDR2: SGHRS and YFSETQ. This CDR3 has 12 residues. CDR3 sequence reads: CASSLDGSPLHF. The CDR3 bases are TGCGCCAGCAGCTTGGATGGTTCACCCCTCCACTTT. Together with reference TRBV5-1 and TRBJ1-6, the CDR3 gives the full variable domain: KAGVTQTPRYLIKTRGQQVTLSCSPISGHRSVSWYQQTPGQGLQFLFEYFSETQRNKGNFPGRFSGRQFSNSRSEMNVSTLELGDSALYLCASSLDGSPLHFGNGTRLTVT.

The rearrangement uses TRBV4-2 and TRBJ1-2; 7 nucleotides align to TRBD1. After removal of 0 bases from V and 5 bases from J, the junction contained 6 bases not matched to a gene. The germline V gene encodes CDR1 LGHNA and CDR2 YNFKEQ. This CDR3 spans 15 amino acids. CDR3 nucleotide sequence: TGTGCCAGCAGCCAAGACCGGGGACAGCTGTATGGCTACACCTTC. Protein: CASSQDRGQLYGYTF.

V is TRBV7-8 and J is TRBJ1-2; D unclear. The V end was cut by 1 base, the J end by 4 bases, with 10 bases between. Germline V gene data show CDR1 as SGHVS and CDR2 as FQNEAQ. The CDR3 totals 14 residues. The CDR3 sequence is CASSLEVTGYGYTF. CDR3 DNA: TGTGCCAGCAGCTTAGAAGTCACCGGCTATGGCTACACCTTC.

The CDR3 reads CASSYSIMRGAGIAFF. CDR3 coding DNA: TGTGCCAGCAGTTACTCGATAATGAGAGGGGCTGGTATAGCTTTCTTT. The genes are TRBV6-5 and TRBJ1-1; possible D gene TRBD1, 5 bases. The CDR3 covers 16 residues. Trimming removed 0 bases from V and 10 bases from J, with 21 bases in between. CDR1 is MNHEY, CDR2 SVGAGI, per germline.